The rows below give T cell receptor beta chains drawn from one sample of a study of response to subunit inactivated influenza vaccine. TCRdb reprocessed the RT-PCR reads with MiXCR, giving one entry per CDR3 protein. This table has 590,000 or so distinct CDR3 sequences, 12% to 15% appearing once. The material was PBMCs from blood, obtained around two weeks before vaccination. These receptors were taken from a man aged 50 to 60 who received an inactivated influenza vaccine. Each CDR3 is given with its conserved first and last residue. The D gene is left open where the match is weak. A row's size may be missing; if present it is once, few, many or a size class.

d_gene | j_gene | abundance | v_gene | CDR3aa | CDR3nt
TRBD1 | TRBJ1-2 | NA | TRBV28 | CASRLISSGTGIYGYTF | TGTGCCAGCAGGTTAATATCCTCCGGGACAGGGATATATGGCTACACCTTC
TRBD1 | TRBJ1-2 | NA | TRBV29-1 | CSVEDPGQFYGYTF | TGCAGCGTTGAAGACCCGGGACAGTTCTATGGCTACACCTTC
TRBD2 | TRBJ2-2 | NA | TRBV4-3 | CASSHKWLAEKNTGELFF | TGCGCCAGCAGCCATAAATGGCTAGCGGAGAAGAACACCGGGGAGCTGTTTTTT
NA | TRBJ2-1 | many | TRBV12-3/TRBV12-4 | CASTPRASFHNEQFF | TGTGCCAGCACTCCACGCGCTAGCTTCCACAATGAGCAGTTCTTC
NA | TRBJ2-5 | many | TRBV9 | CASSVGSGQSQETQYF | TGTGCCAGCAGCGTCGGCAGTGGTCAGAGCCAAGAGACCCAGTACTTC
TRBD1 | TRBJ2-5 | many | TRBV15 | CATSREPGQGAETQYF | TGTGCCACCAGCAGAGAACCGGGACAGGGGGCTGAGACCCAGTACTTC
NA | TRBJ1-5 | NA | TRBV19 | CASSISIQDYQPQHF | TGTGCCAGTAGTATTAGTATCCAGGACTATCAGCCCCAGCATTTT
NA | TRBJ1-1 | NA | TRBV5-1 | CASSLGQAEALF | TGCGCCAGCAGCTTGGGACAGGCTGAAGCTCTCTTT
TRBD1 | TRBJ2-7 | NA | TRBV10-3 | CAISGPGQLIYEQYF | TGTGCCATCAGTGGTCCGGGACAGCTTATCTACGAGCAGTACTTC
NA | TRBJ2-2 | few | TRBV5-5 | CASSSRGGRNTGELFF | TGTGCCAGCAGCTCTAGGGGCGGCCGCAACACCGGGGAGCTGTTTTTT
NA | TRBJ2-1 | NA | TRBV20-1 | CSARPQTGSSYNEQFF | TGCAGTGCTAGACCCCAGACGGGAAGCTCCTACAATGAGCAGTTCTTC
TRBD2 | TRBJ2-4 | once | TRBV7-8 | CASSLLAGGAKNIQYF | TGTGCCAGCAGCCTACTAGCGGGGGGAGCCAAAAACATTCAGTACTTC
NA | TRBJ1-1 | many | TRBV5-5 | CASSLGAQRNTEAFF | TGTGCCAGCAGCTTGGGCGCACAGCGGAACACTGAAGCTTTCTTT
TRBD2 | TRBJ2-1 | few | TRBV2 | CASTQKTSGSSEQFF | TGTGCCAGCACCCAGAAGACTAGCGGGAGCTCTGAGCAGTTCTTC
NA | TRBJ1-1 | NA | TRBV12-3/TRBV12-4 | CASSLRGMNTEALF | TGTGCCAGCAGTTTACGGGGGATGAACACTGAAGCTTTGTTT